A selection of T cell receptor beta chains follows, all from one sample in a study of blood T cell repertoires in COVID-19. Profiled with immunoSEQ multiplex PCR; TCRdb holds only in-frame clones, not every one. The sample lists about 320,000 clones; over 70% were seen once. The sample consisted of peripheral blood. The receptor set was obtained from a woman aged 50 to 60 with acute or convalescent COVID-19. CDR3s include the opening cysteine and the closing phenylalanine or tryptophan. A D gene is named only where the DNA matches it firmly. Expanded clones are given a class, and other clones once, few, many or no size at all.

D gene: TRBD1
J gene: TRBJ1-5
V gene: TRBV18
clone size: NA
CDR3 DNA: TGTGCCAGCTCACTAGGACAGGGGACGAATCAGCCCCAGCATTTT
CDR3 protein: CASSLGQGTNQPQHF

D gene: TRBD1
J gene: TRBJ1-2
V gene: TRBV29-1
clone size: NA
CDR3 DNA: TGCAGCGTTGCCTCGGGACAGGGCTATGGCTACACCTTC
CDR3 protein: CSVASGQGYGYTF

D gene: TRBD2
J gene: TRBJ2-3
V gene: TRBV7-9
clone size: few
CDR3 DNA: TGTGCCAGCAGCTTACGGACTAGCGGGGGCACAGATACGCAGTATTTT
CDR3 protein: CASSLRTSGGTDTQYF

D gene: NA
J gene: TRBJ2-1
V gene: TRBV28
clone size: few
CDR3 DNA: TGTGCCAGCAGTTTATCCCGGGAGCAGTTCTTC
CDR3 protein: CASSLSREQFF

D gene: TRBD2
J gene: TRBJ2-1
V gene: TRBV5-4
clone size: NA
CDR3 DNA: TGTGCCAGCAGCTCACGGACTAGCAGCAATGAGCAGTTCTTC
CDR3 protein: CASSSRTSSNEQFF

D gene: TRBD1
J gene: TRBJ1-2
V gene: TRBV7-2
clone size: NA
CDR3 DNA: TGTGCCAGCAGCATTTACAGGGGCGAGAACTATGGCTACACCTTC
CDR3 protein: CASSIYRGENYGYTF

D gene: NA
J gene: TRBJ1-6
V gene: TRBV5-8
clone size: NA
CDR3 DNA: TGTGCCAGCAGCTCCCCGACACCGCGTTCACCCCTCCACTTT
CDR3 protein: CASSSPTPRSPLHF

D gene: NA
J gene: TRBJ1-5
V gene: TRBV6-1
clone size: NA
CDR3 DNA: TGTGCCAGCAGTCCGACAGAGTTGAGCAATCAGCCCCAGCATTTT
CDR3 protein: CASSPTELSNQPQHF

D gene: NA
J gene: TRBJ1-2
V gene: TRBV6-5
clone size: NA
CDR3 DNA: TGTGCCACCTACCAGAGGGACATCGGACTCCACACCTTC
CDR3 protein: CATYQRDIGLHTF

D gene: NA
J gene: TRBJ2-1
V gene: TRBV9
clone size: NA
CDR3 DNA: TGTGCCAGCAGTAGGAGCGGAAGCTCCTACAATGAGCAGTTCTTC
CDR3 protein: CASSRSGSSYNEQFF

D gene: TRBD2
J gene: TRBJ2-3
V gene: TRBV9
clone size: NA
CDR3 DNA: TGTGCCAGTACGATTAGCGGGGGGCGAACAGATACGCAGTATTTT
CDR3 protein: CASTISGGRTDTQYF

D gene: NA
J gene: TRBJ2-3
V gene: TRBV9
clone size: NA
CDR3 DNA: TGTGCCAGCAGCGTAGCTAGTGGGGCAGCTAGCACAGATACGCAGTATTTT
CDR3 protein: CASSVASGAASTDTQYF

D gene: NA
J gene: TRBJ1-2
V gene: TRBV10-3
clone size: NA
CDR3 DNA: TGTGCCATCAGTAAGAAGGGTGTCGACGGAGGGTACTATGGCTACACCTTC
CDR3 protein: CAISKKGVDGGYYGYTF

D gene: NA
J gene: TRBJ1-1
V gene: TRBV29-1
clone size: NA
CDR3 DNA: TGCAGCGTTGAAGCTTCGGGGGGAACTGAAGCTTTCTTT
CDR3 protein: CSVEASGGTEAFF

D gene: NA
J gene: TRBJ2-5
V gene: TRBV30
clone size: NA
CDR3 DNA: TGTGCCTGGAGACCATTTGGAATGGGCGAGACCCAGTACTTC
CDR3 protein: CAWRPFGMGETQYF

D gene: NA
J gene: TRBJ1-2
V gene: TRBV5-1
clone size: few
CDR3 DNA: TGCGCCAGCAGCCCAAACCCTGATCGGGGCTATGGCTACACCTTC
CDR3 protein: CASSPNPDRGYGYTF

D gene: NA
J gene: TRBJ1-5
V gene: TRBV19
clone size: NA
CDR3 DNA: TGTGCCAGTAGTACCCGGGGATCGAACAGTCCTAGCAATCAGCCCCAGCATTTT
CDR3 protein: CASSTRGSNSPSNQPQHF